This is a list of T cell receptor beta chains from one sample in a study of T cells in Graves' hyperthyroidism and ophthalmopathy. MiXCR was run by TCRdb on the multiplex PCR reads, yielding one entry per CDR3 protein. The table includes hundreds of thousands of distinct CDR3 sequences, roughly 15% detected once. Sequences were obtained from blood. These TCRs come from a woman younger than 30 with Graves' ophthalmopathy. CDR3s include the opening cysteine and the closing phenylalanine or tryptophan. D genes are given only for firm matches. Clone size appears in some rows only: once, few, many, or a class for an expanded clone.

D	V	J	size	length	CDR3	DNA
TRBD2	TRBV6-2/TRBV6-3	TRBJ2-5	many	17	CASSYPRREGIQETQYF	TGTGCCAGCAGTTACCCGCGACGGGAGGGAATCCAAGAGACCCAGTACTTC
TRBD1	TRBV5-1	TRBJ2-2	-	17	CASSLTPGQGAKGELFF	TGCGCCAGCAGCTTGACTCCGGGACAGGGGGCGAAGGGGGAGCTGTTTTTT
-	TRBV27	TRBJ1-1	many	12	CASSRYRDQAFF	TGTGCCAGCAGTCGTTACAGGGACCAAGCTTTCTTT
-	TRBV12-3/TRBV12-4	TRBJ1-2	many	14	CASSLGAFRLGYTF	TGTGCCAGCAGTTTAGGAGCGTTTAGGTTAGGCTACACCTTC
-	TRBV18	TRBJ1-2	many	14	CASSSRDQYYGYTF	TGTGCCAGCTCGTCAAGGGACCAGTACTATGGCTACACCTTC
TRBD1	TRBV2	TRBJ1-1	many	15	CASRGMDRGGTEAFF	TGTGCCAGCAGGGGAATGGACAGGGGGGGGACTGAAGCTTTCTTT
TRBD1	TRBV20-1	TRBJ1-1	many	12	CSAGTGGGEAFF	TGCAGTGCTGGGACAGGGGGGGGTGAAGCTTTCTTT
-	TRBV28	TRBJ1-3	many	13	CASGPVYGNTIYF	TGTGCCAGCGGGCCCGTTTATGGAAACACCATATATTTT
TRBD2	TRBV12-3/TRBV12-4	TRBJ2-7	many	15	CASSLTSGASYEQYF	TGTGCCAGCAGCCTGACTAGCGGGGCTTCCTACGAGCAGTACTTC
TRBD1	TRBV28	TRBJ2-5	many	15	CASSRPTGAGETQYF	TGTGCCAGCAGTAGGCCCACAGGGGCAGGGGAGACCCAGTACTTC
-	TRBV19	TRBJ1-5	many	14	CASSILHSNQPQHF	TGTGCCAGTAGTATTCTACATAGCAATCAGCCCCAGCATTTT
-	TRBV4-3	TRBJ2-7	-	14	CASSPTSNSHEQYF	TGCGCCAGCAGCCCCACTAGTAATAGCCACGAGCAGTACTTC
-	TRBV6-2/TRBV6-3	TRBJ2-7	many	15	CASSYFRLGDYEQYF	TGTGCCAGCAGTTACTTTCGCCTAGGGGACTACGAGCAGTACTTC
-	TRBV6-5	TRBJ2-1	few	16	CASSYLPGSSYNEQFF	TGTGCCAGCAGTTACCTCCCCGGGAGCTCCTACAATGAGCAGTTCTTC
-	TRBV10-3	TRBJ2-2	many	13	CAVGVGAPGELFF	TGTGCCGTTGGCGTGGGAGCGCCCGGGGAGCTGTTTTTT
-	TRBV28	TRBJ1-1	many	13	CASILVGDTEAFF	TGTGCCAGCATATTAGTGGGGGACACTGAAGCTTTCTTT
-	TRBV28	TRBJ1-2	many	14	CASSLGPPNYGYTF	TGTGCCAGCAGTTTAGGCCCTCCTAACTATGGCTACACCTTC
-	TRBV7-9	TRBJ2-1	many	17	CASSLGGRRAGYNEQFF	TGTGCCAGCAGCTTAGGTGGACGGAGAGCTGGCTACAATGAGCAGTTCTTC
-	TRBV19	TRBJ1-2	many	15	CASSISHRDNYGYTF	TGTGCCAGTAGTATCTCCCACAGGGACAACTATGGCTACACCTTC
-	TRBV2	TRBJ2-1	many	14	CASLAREEFNEQFF	TGTGCCAGCCTCGCGAGGGAGGAATTCAATGAGCAGTTCTTC
-	TRBV6-2/TRBV6-3	TRBJ2-3	many	14	CASSSDSTTDTQYF	TGTGCCAGCAGTTCGGACAGCACCACAGATACGCAGTATTTT
TRBD2	TRBV28	TRBJ2-3	many	19	CASSPGLAGGRHLPDTQYF	TGTGCCAGCAGTCCCGGACTAGCGGGGGGGCGTCACCTCCCAGATACGCAGTATTTT
-	TRBV3-1	TRBJ1-2	many	13	CASSHTGIDGYTF	TGTGCCAGCAGCCACACAGGGATCGATGGCTACACCTTC
TRBD2	TRBV20-1	TRBJ2-3	many	15	CSARLAGVSTDTQYF	TGCAGTGCTAGACTAGCGGGAGTGAGCACAGATACGCAGTATTTT